A selection of T cell receptor beta chains follows, all from one sample in a study of blood T cells in healthy people across ages. Via MiXCR, TCRdb re-called the 5' RACE reads, giving one row per CDR3 protein. The table shows about 500,000 distinct CDR3 sequences, with nearly 25% occurring only once. These data were also filed under a second study, of T cells of mothers and their children.

The sequenced sample was blood. The receptors come from a boy younger than 18 in good health. CDR3s include the opening cysteine and the closing phenylalanine or tryptophan. The D gene is left open where the match is weak. The listing skips clone size in some rows; elsewhere it reads once, few, many or a size class.

CDR3aa: CASRPGTDINEKLFF
CDR3nt: TGCGCCAGCAGGCCCGGGACAGATATTAATGAAAAACTGTTTTTT
j_gene: TRBJ1-4
len: 15
abundance: NA
v_gene: TRBV5-1
d_gene: TRBD1

CDR3aa: CASRPYSAQAYEQYF
CDR3nt: TGTGCCAGCAGGCCATACAGCGCTCAAGCATACGAGCAGTACTTC
j_gene: TRBJ2-7
len: 15
abundance: NA
v_gene: TRBV6-2/TRBV6-3
d_gene: NA

CDR3aa: CASSLRGMGGRLNEQFF
CDR3nt: TGTGCCAGCAGCTTAAGGGGGATGGGCGGGAGGCTCAATGAGCAGTTCTTC
j_gene: TRBJ2-1
len: 17
abundance: NA
v_gene: TRBV7-2
d_gene: TRBD2

CDR3aa: CASSEALQIHNEQFF
CDR3nt: TGTGCCAGCAGTGAAGCGCTTCAGATCCACAATGAGCAGTTCTTC
j_gene: TRBJ2-1
len: 15
abundance: NA
v_gene: TRBV2
d_gene: NA

CDR3aa: CASSRGDRGSYTEAFF
CDR3nt: TGCGCCAGCAGCAGGGGGGACAGGGGGTCGTACACTGAAGCTTTCTTT
j_gene: TRBJ1-1
len: 16
abundance: NA
v_gene: TRBV5-1
d_gene: TRBD1

CDR3aa: CASSAQDSGRAYEQYF
CDR3nt: TGTGCCAGCAGCGCCCAGGATAGCGGGAGGGCATACGAGCAGTACTTC
j_gene: TRBJ2-7
len: 16
abundance: NA
v_gene: TRBV9
d_gene: TRBD2

CDR3aa: CASSFPGQGLNTEAFF
CDR3nt: TGTGCCAGCAGCTTCCCGGGACAGGGCCTGAACACTGAAGCTTTCTTT
j_gene: TRBJ1-1
len: 16
abundance: NA
v_gene: TRBV7-2
d_gene: TRBD1

CDR3aa: CASGGSEETQYF
CDR3nt: TGTGCCAGCGGTGGATCAGAAGAGACCCAGTACTTC
j_gene: TRBJ2-5
len: 12
abundance: many
v_gene: TRBV27
d_gene: NA

CDR3aa: CASSQNSGAAEAFF
CDR3nt: TGTGCCAGCAGCCAAAACAGCGGGGCGGCTGAAGCTTTCTTT
j_gene: TRBJ1-1
len: 14
abundance: NA
v_gene: TRBV3-1
d_gene: NA

CDR3aa: CASSEKGTGPYEQYF
CDR3nt: TGTGCCAGCAGTGAAAAGGGGACAGGGCCCTACGAGCAGTACTTC
j_gene: TRBJ2-7
len: 15
abundance: NA
v_gene: TRBV6-1
d_gene: TRBD1

CDR3aa: CASSPEAPLAKNIQYF
CDR3nt: TGCGCCAGCAGCCCAGAAGCTCCTCTAGCCAAAAACATTCAGTACTTC
j_gene: TRBJ2-4
len: 16
abundance: many
v_gene: TRBV4-3
d_gene: NA

CDR3aa: CASSSQLYQETQYF
CDR3nt: TGTGCCAGCAGTTCCCAGCTATACCAAGAGACCCAGTACTTC
j_gene: TRBJ2-5
len: 14
abundance: NA
v_gene: TRBV12-3/TRBV12-4
d_gene: NA